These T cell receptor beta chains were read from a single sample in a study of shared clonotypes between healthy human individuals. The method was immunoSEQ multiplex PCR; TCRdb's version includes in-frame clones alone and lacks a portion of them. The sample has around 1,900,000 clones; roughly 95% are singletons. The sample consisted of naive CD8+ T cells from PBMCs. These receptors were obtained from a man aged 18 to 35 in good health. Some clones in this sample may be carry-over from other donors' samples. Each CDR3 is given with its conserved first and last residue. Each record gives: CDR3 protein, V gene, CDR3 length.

CASSLVLAVTYNEQFF	TRBV7-8	16
CSLFTQDTEAFF	TRBV29-1	12
CASRWGAGDEQYF	TRBV6-1	13
CASSSGSFRNEQFF	TRBV6-1	14
CASSSTLLTGTSTDTQYF	TRBV13	18
CASSIDRDEQYF	TRBV19	12
CASSPDPGTGAYEQYF	TRBV27	16
CASSSTGTTYEQYF	TRBV28	14
CASSLSSNYEQYF	TRBV27	13
CASSLVPASGGDEQFF	TRBV5-4	16
CASSTPTSGSSYEQYF	TRBV7-9	16
CASSSPPEGPDTQYF	TRBV6-5	15
CASRRGTEAFF	TRBV19	11
CASSLGLEGGLIGEQFF	TRBV28	17
CSVVGGTGKDEAFF	TRBV29-1	14
CASSLLGKDEAFF	TRBV6-6	13
CASSFTGGQNNEQFF	TRBV5-1	15
CASSLLRWARQETQYF	TRBV11-2	16
CATSSLGNYEQYF	TRBV15	13
CASGFLGGRADEQYF	TRBV27	15
CASSLGGPPGAEKLFF	TRBV7-9	16
CASSQDQGPYEQYF	TRBV4-3	14
CASSSTGEQPYEQYF	TRBV7-9	15
CASSPLRVNYEQYF	TRBV6-6	14
CASSLKGLYGYTF	TRBV28	13
CASHPYGEDYEQYF	TRBV2	14
CASSLDLHGGHIQYF	TRBV11-3	15
CASGPYPDRLIGVQPQHF	TRBV27	18
CASSPGPRETYGYTF	TRBV25-1	15
CSEQPGSSYNEQFF	TRBV29-1	14
CASSPLQDSPYEQYF	TRBV18	15
CASRTSGRAKLYNEQFF	TRBV7-9	17